This TCR beta chain was sequenced during a study of OX40 agonist ivuxolimab in advanced cancers. Here immunoSEQ multiplex PCR was the method, and the copy in TCRdb shows in-frame clones only, minus some. The sample includes tens of thousands of clones, 80% to 90% seen only once; the top ten take 0.9% to 1.2%. Study-level findings and limits: Certain nonresponders likewise exhibited a low normalized T-cell clonal expansion. Partial responders dosed at 0.1-3.0 mg/kg displayed clonal expansion ranking among the lowest. Mean expanded clone counts were higher in CD8+ than CD4+ T cells.

Deletions cut 0 bases from V and 1 base from J, with 7 bases between. The length of the CDR3 is 14 residues. Germline V lookup: CDR1 SGHRS, CDR2 YFSETQ. At cycle 4 day 1, cycle 7 day 1, and baseline, blood was sampled. In regard to this clone: Its antigen is undetermined.

This sequence was found in an adult with an advanced solid tumor such as melanoma, head and neck, liver or kidney cancer. V and J are TRBV5-1 and TRBJ2-5; D not certain. Sample: CD4+ or CD8+ T cells sorted from blood, taken in a trial of the OX40 agonist ivuxolimab. CDR3 amino acids: CASSLGVLQETQYF. DNA for the CDR3: TGCGCCAGCAGCTTGGGCGTCCTCCAAGAGACCCAGTACTTC.